What follows is one T cell receptor beta chain and its context. These data originate in a study of cytomegalovirus exposure and HLA in healthy donors. Profiling relied on immunoSEQ multiplex PCR, and the TCRdb table lists in-frame clones only, not all of them. This sample has 140,000 or so clones; 85% to 90% occur once, and the top ten carry 6.2%. The donors belonged to the roughly 120-subject validation cohort, separate from the 666-subject first cohort. Germline V CDR1 and CDR2: SGDLS, YYNGEE. The CDR3 extends over 16 amino acids. With 0 bases clipped from V and 5 bases from J, the junction kept 9 bases outside the gene matches.

The sequencing sample was made of PBMCs. This receptor was obtained from a woman in her 30s in good health and CMV-seropositive. The chain joins TRBV9 to TRBJ2-5; 8 bases line up with TRBD2. The CDR3 spells CASSVGSGGAVETQYF. For the CDR3, the DNA is TGTGCCAGCAGCGTAGGCTCCGGGGGGGCTGTGGAGACCCAGTACTTC.